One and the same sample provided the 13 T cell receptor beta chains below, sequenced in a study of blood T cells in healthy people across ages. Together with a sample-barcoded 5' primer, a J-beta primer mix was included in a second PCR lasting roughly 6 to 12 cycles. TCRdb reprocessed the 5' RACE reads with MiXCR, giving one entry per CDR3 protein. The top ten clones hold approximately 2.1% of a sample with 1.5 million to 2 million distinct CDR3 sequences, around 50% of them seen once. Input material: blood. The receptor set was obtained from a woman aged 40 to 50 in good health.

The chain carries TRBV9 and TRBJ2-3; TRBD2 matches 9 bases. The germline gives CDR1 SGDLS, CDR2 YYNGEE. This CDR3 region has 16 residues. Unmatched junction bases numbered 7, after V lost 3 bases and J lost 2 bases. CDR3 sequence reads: CASSALIAGDTDTQYF. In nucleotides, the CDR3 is TGTGCCAGCAGCGCACTCATAGCGGGGGACACAGATACGCAGTATTTT. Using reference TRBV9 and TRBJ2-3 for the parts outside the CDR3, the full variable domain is DSGVTQTPKHLITATGQRVTLRCSPRSGDLSVYWYQQSLDQGLQFLIQYYNGEERAKGNILERFSAQQFPDLHSELNLSSLELGDSALYFCASSALIAGDTDTQYFGPGTRLTVL.

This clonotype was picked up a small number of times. The chain's CDR3 is CASSTTLRGGASDTQYF. The CDR3 region has the DNA TGTGCCAGCAGCACAACCCTTCGCGGGGGCGCATCAGATACGCAGTATTTT. The rearrangement joins TRBV9 to TRBJ2-3; D may be TRBD2 (7 bases). The CDR3 consists of 17 residues. Trimming removed 4 bases from V and 4 bases from J, with 22 bases in between. Germline V gene lookup returns CDR1 SGDLS and CDR2 YYNGEE.

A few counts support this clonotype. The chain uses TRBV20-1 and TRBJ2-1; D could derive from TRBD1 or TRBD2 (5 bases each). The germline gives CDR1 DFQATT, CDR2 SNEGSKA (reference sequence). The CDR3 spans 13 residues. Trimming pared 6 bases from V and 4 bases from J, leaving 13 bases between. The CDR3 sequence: CSALRDAYNEQFF. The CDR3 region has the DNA TGCAGTGCACTCCGGGACGCATACAATGAGCAGTTCTTC.

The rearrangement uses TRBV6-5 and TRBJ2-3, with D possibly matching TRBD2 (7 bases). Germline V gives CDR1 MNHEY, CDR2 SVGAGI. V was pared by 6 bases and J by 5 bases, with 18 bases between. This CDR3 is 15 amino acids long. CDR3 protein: CASRGRGGRQDTQYF. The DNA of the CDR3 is TGTGCCAGCAGGGGGAGGGGGGGGAGACAAGATACGCAGTATTTT.

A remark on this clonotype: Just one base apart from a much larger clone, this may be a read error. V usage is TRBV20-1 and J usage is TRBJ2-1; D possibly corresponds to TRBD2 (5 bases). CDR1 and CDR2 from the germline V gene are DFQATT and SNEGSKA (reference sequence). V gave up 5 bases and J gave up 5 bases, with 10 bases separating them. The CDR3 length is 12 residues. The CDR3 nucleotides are TGCAGTGCTCGAGGACTGGACAATGAGCAGTTCTTC. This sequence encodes CSARGLDNEQFF.

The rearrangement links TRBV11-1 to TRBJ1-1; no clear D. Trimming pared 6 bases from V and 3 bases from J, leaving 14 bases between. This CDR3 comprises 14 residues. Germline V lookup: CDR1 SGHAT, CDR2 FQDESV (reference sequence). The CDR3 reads CASRVGPSDTEAFF. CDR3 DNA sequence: TGTGCCAGCAGGGTCGGCCCGTCCGACACTGAAGCTTTCTTT.

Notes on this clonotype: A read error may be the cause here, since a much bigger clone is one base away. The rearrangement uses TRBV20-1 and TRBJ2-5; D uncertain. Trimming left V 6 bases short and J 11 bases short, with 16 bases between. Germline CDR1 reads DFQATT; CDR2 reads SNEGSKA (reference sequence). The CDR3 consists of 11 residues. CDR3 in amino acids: CSASLKNTQYF. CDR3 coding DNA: TGCAGTGCCAGCCTCAAAAACACTCAGTACTTC.

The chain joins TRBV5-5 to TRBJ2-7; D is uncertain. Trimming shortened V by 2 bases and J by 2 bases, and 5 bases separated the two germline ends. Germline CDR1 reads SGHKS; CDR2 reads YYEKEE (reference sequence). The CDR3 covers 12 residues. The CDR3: CASSFSTYEQYF. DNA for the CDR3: TGTGCCAGCAGCTTCTCCACCTACGAGCAGTACTTC.

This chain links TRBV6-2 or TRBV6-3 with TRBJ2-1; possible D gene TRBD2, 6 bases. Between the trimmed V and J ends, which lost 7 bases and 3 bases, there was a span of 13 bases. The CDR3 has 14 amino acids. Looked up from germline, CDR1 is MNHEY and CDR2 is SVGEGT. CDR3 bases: TGTGCCAGCATAGAGGGGACTCTCTACAATGAGCAGTTCTTC. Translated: CASIEGTLYNEQFF.

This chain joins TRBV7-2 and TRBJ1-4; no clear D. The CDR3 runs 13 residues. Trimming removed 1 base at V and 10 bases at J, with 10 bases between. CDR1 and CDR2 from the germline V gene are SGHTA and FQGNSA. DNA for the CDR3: TGTGCCAGCAGCTTAGTGGGCAGCGGAAAACTGTTTTTT. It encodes CASSLVGSGKLFF.

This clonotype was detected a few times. The CDR3 sequence is CSAQRASGGNEQFF. In nucleotides, the CDR3 is TGCAGTGCCCAACGGGCTAGCGGGGGTAATGAGCAGTTCTTC. This chain joins TRBV20-1 and TRBJ2-1; 10 nucleotides line up with TRBD2. J lost 7 bases, V lost 6 bases, and 9 bases had no gene match. The CDR3 runs to 14 residues. Germline CDR1 DFQATT, CDR2 SNEGSKA (reference sequence).

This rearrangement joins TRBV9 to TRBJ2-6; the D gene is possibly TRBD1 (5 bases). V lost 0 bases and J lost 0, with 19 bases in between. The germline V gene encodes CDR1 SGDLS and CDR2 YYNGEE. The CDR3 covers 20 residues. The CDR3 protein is CASSVGPGPSVHSGANVLTF. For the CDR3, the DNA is TGTGCCAGCAGCGTAGGGCCAGGGCCTTCGGTACACTCTGGGGCCAACGTCCTGACTTTC.

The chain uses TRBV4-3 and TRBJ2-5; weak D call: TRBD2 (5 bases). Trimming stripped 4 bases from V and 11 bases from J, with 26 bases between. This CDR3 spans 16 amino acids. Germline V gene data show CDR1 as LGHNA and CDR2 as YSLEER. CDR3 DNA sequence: TGCGCCAGCAGCCCAGATATTGGGGAGAAGGTTCATGAGCAGTACTTC. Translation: CASSPDIGEKVHEQYF.